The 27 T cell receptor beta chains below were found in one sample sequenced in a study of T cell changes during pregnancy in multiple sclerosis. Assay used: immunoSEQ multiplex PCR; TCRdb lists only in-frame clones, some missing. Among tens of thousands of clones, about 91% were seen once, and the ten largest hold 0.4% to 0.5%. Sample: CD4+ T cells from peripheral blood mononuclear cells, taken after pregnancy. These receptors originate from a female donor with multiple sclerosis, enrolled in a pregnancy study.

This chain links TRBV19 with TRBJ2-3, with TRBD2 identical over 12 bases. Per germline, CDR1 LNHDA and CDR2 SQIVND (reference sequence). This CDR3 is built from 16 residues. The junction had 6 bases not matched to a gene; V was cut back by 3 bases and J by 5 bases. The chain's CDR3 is CASSISSGGALDTQYF. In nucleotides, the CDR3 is TGTGCCAGTAGTATTTCTAGCGGGGGGGCGCTAGATACGCAGTATTTT.

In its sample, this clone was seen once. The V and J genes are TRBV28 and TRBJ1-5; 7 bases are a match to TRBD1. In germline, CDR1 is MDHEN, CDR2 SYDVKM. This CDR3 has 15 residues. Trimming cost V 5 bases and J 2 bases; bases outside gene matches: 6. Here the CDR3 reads CASSTRDSGNQPQHF. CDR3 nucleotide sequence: TGTGCCAGCAGTACCCGGGACAGCGGCAATCAGCCCCAGCATTTT.

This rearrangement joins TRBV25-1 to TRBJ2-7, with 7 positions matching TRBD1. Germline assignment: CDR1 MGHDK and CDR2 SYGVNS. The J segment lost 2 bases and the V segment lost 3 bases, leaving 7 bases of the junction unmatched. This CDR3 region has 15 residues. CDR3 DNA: TGTGCCAGCAGTGACCACAGGGGCCGGCCCTACGAGCAGTACTTC. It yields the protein CASSDHRGRPYEQYF.

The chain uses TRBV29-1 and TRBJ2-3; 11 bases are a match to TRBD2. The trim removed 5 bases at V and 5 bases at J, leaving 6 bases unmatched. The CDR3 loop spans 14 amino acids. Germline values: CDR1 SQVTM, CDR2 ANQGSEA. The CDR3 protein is CSVLAGGTRDTQYF. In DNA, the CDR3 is TGCAGCGTTCTAGCGGGGGGTACAAGAGATACGCAGTATTTT.

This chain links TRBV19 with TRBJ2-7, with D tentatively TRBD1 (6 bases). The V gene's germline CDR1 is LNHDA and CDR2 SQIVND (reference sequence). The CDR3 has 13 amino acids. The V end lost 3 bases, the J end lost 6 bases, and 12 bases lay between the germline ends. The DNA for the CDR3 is TGTGCCAGTAGTATCAACAGGGTGGCCGAGCAGTACTTC. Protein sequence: CASSINRVAEQYF.

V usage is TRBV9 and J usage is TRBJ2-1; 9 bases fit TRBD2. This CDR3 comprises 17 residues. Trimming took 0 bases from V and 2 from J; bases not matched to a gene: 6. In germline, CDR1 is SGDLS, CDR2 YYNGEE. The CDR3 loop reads CASSVAGAGGAYNEQFF. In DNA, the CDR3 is TGTGCCAGCAGCGTAGCAGGGGCGGGGGGGGCCTACAATGAGCAGTTCTTC. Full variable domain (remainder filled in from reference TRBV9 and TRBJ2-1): DSGVTQTPKHLITATGQRVTLRCSPRSGDLSVYWYQQSLDQGLQFLIQYYNGEERAKGNILERFSAQQFPDLHSELNLSSLELGDSALYFCASSVAGAGGAYNEQFFGPGTRLTVL.

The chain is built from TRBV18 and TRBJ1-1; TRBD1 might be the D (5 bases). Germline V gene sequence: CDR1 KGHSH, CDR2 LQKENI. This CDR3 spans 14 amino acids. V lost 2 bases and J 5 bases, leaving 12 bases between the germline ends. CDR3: CASSPGGAHTEAFF. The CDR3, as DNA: TGTGCCAGCTCACCAGGCGGGGCTCATACTGAAGCTTTCTTT. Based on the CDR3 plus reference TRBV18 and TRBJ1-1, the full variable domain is NAGVMQNPRHLVRRRGQEARLRCSPMKGHSHVYWYRQLPEEGLKFMVYLQKENIIDESGMPKERFSAEFPKEGPSILRIQQVVRGDSAAYFCASSPGGAHTEAFFGQGTRLTVV.

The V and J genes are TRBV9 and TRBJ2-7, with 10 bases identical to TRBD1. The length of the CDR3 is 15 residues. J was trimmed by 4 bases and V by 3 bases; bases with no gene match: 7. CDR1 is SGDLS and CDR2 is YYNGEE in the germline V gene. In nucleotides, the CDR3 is TGTGCCAGCAGCGCCGTGGGACAGGGGCCTTACGAGCAGTACTTC. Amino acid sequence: CASSAVGQGPYEQYF. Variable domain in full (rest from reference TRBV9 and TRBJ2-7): DSGVTQTPKHLITATGQRVTLRCSPRSGDLSVYWYQQSLDQGLQFLIQYYNGEERAKGNILERFSAQQFPDLHSELNLSSLELGDSALYFCASSAVGQGPYEQYFGPGTRLTVT.

The CDR3 sequence: CASRPGGNTEAFF. In DNA, the CDR3 is TGTGCCAGCAGGCCGGGGGGGAACACTGAAGCTTTCTTT. The V and J genes are TRBV6-5 and TRBJ1-1; tentatively, D is TRBD1 (5 bases). V was clipped by 6 bases and J by 1 base, with 9 bases between them. The CDR3 spans 13 residues. Germline V CDR1 and CDR2: MNHEY, SVGAGI.

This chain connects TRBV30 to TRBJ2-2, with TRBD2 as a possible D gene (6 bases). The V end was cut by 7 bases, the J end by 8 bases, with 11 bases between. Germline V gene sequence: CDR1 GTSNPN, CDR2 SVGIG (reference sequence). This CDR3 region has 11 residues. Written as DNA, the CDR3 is TGTGCCTCGGAGGGGCTAGGGGAGCTGTTTTTT. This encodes CASEGLGELFF.

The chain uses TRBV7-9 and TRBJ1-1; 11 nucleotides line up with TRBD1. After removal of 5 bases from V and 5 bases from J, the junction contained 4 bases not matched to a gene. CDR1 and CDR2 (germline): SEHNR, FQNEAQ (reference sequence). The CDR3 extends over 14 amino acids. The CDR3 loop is CASSLGQGETEAFF. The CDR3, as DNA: TGTGCCAGCAGCCTGGGACAGGGGGAGACTGAAGCTTTCTTT.

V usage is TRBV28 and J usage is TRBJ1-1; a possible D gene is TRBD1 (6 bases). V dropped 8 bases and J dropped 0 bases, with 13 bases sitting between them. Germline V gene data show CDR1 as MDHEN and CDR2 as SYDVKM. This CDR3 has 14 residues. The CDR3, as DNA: TGTGCCAGCTCCCTTACAGGGATGAACACTGAAGCTTTCTTT. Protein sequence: CASSLTGMNTEAFF.

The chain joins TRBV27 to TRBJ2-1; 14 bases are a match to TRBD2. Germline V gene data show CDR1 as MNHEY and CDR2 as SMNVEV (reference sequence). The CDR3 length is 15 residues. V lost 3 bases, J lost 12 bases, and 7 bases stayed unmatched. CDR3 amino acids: CASSLGGTSGRGQFF. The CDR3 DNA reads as TGTGCCAGCAGTTTGGGAGGGACTAGCGGGAGAGGGCAGTTCTTC.

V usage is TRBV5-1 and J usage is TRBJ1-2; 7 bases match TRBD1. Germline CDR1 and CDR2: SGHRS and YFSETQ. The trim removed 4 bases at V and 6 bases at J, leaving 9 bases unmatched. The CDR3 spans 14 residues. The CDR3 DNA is TGCGCCAGCAGCCCAACGACAGGGACCGATGGCTACACCTTC. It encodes CASSPTTGTDGYTF. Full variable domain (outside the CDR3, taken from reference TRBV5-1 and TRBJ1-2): KAGVTQTPRYLIKTRGQQVTLSCSPISGHRSVSWYQQTPGQGLQFLFEYFSETQRNKGNFPGRFSGRQFSNSRSEMNVSTLELGDSALYLCASSPTTGTDGYTFGSGTRLTVV.

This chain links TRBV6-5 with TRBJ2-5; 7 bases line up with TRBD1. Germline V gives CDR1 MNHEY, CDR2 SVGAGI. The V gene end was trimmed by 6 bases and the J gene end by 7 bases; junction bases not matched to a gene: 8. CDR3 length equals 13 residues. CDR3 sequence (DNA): TGTGCCAGCAGAGACACAGGGGCTCGGACCCAGTACTTC. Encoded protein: CASRDTGARTQYF.

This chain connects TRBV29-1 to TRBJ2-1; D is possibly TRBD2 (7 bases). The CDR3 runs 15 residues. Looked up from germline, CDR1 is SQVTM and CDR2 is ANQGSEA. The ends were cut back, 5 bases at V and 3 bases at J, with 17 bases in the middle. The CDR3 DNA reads TGCAGCGTTTGGGGGGGGGCAGGGAGCTACAATGAGCAGTTCTTC. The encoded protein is CSVWGGAGSYNEQFF.

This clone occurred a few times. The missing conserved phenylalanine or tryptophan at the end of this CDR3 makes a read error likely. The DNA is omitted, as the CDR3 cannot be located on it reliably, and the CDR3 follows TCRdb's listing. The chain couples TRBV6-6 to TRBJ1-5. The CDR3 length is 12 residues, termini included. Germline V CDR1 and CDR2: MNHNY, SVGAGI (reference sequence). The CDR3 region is CASSYLPGPSGV.

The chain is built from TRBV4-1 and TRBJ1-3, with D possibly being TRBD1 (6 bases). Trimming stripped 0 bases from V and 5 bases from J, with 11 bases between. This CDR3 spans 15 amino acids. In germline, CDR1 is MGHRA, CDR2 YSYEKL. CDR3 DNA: TGCGCCAGCAGCCAAGATCCAGGGGACCGAAACACCATATATTTT. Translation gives CASSQDPGDRNTIYF.

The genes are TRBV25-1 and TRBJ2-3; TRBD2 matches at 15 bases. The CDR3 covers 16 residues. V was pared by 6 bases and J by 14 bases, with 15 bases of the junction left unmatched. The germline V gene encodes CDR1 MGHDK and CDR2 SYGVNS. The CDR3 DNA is TGTGCCAGCAGGGCCTCGAGTTGGACTAGCGGGGGGGACTGGTATTTT. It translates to CASRASSWTSGGDWYF.

The CDR3 DNA follows: TGTGCCAGCAGCCGACAGGGTCGGCGGGAGACCCAGTACTTC. Its translation is CASSRQGRRETQYF. V and J are TRBV7-9 and TRBJ2-5, with TRBD1 identical over 7 bases. Germline values: CDR1 SEHNR, CDR2 FQNEAQ (reference sequence). The J segment lost 5 bases and the V segment lost 5 bases, leaving 8 bases of the junction unmatched. The CDR3 extends over 14 amino acids.

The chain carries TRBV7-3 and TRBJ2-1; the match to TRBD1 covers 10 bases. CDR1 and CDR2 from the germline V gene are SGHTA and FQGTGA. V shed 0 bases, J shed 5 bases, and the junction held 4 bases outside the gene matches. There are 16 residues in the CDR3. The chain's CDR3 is CASSLTRDRGNNEQFF. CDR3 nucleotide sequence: TGTGCCAGCAGCTTAACCCGGGACAGGGGCAACAATGAGCAGTTCTTC.

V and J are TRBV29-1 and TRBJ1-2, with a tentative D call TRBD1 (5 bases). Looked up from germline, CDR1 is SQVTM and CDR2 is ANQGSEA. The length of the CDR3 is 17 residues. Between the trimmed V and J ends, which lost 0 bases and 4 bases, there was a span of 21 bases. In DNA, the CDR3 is TGCAGCGTTGAAGATTTCGGGGGAGGGGTACTTCCCTATGGCTACACCTTC. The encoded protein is CSVEDFGGGVLPYGYTF.

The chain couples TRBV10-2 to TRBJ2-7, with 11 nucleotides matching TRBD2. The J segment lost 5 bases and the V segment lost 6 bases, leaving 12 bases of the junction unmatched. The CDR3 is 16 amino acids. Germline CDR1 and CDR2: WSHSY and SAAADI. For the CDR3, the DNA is TGCGCCAGCAGAGTTCTAGCGGGAGGACCAGGGAACGAGCAGTACTTC. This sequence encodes CASRVLAGGPGNEQYF.

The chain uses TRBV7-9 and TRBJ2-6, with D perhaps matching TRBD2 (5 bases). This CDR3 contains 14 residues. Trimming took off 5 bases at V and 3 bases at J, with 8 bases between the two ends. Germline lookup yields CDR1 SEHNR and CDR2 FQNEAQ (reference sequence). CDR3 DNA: TGTGCCAGCAGCCGGGGAAATGGGGCCAACGTCCTGACTTTC. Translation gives CASSRGNGANVLTF.

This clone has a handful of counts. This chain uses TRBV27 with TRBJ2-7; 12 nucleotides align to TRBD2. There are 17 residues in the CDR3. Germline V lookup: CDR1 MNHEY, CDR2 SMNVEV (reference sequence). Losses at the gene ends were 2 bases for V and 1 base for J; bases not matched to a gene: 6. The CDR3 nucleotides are TGTGCCAGCAGTTTAAAGCGGACTAGCGGGAAATCCTACGAGCAGTACTTC. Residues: CASSLKRTSGKSYEQYF.

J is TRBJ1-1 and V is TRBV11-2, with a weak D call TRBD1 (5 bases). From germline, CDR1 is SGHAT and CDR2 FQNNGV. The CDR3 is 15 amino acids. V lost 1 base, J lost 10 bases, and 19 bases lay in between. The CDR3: CASSLVGSVIGGAFF. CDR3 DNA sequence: TGTGCCAGCAGCTTAGTAGGCTCGGTGATCGGGGGAGCTTTCTTT.

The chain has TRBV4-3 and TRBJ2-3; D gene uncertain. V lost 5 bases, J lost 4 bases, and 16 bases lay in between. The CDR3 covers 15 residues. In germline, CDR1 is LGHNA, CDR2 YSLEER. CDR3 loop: CASSTYERSADTQYF. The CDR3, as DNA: TGCGCCAGCAGCACATACGAGAGGAGCGCAGATACGCAGTATTTT.